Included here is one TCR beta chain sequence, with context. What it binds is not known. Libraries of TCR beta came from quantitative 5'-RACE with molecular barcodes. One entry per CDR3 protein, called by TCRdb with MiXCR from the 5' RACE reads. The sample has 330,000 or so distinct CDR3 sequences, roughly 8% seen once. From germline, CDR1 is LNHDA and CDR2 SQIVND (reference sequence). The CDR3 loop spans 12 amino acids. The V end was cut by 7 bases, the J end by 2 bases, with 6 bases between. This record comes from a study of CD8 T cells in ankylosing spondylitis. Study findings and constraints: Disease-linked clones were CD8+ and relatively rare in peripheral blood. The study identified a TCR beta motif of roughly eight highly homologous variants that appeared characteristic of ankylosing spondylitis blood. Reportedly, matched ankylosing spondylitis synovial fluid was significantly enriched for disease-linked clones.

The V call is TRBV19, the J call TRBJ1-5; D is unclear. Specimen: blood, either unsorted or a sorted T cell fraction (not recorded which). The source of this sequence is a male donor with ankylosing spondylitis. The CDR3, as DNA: TGTGCCAGTAAGTCGGGCAATCAGCCCCAGCATTTT. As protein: CASKSGNQPQHF.